These 16 T cell receptor beta chains share one sample of origin, sequenced in a study of blood T cell repertoires in COVID-19. Assay: immunoSEQ multiplex PCR; the TCRdb copy retains only in-frame clones and omits some. Of tens of thousands of clones listed, more than 80% are singletons. The sequenced sample was peripheral blood. The receptors were sampled from a man in his 60s with COVID-19, enrolled during active disease.

This clone was counted between two and nine times. The rearrangement uses TRBV19 and TRBJ2-1, with 12 positions matching TRBD2. The junction had 10 bases not matched to a gene; V was cut back by 5 bases and J by 2 bases. The CDR3 is made up of 18 amino acids. The V gene's germline CDR1 is LNHDA and CDR2 SQIVND (reference sequence). The CDR3 DNA reads as TGTGCCAGTAGTCGGGCTAGCGGGAGGGCTTCCCCCTACAATGAGCAGTTCTTC. The encoded protein is CASSRASGRASPYNEQFF.

The chain couples TRBV27 to TRBJ2-7; D gene uncertain. The ends were cut back, 5 bases at V and 2 bases at J, with 10 bases in the middle. The CDR3 contains 13 residues. Germline loops: CDR1 MNHEY, CDR2 SMNVEV (reference sequence). The CDR3 sequence is CASSPRSAYEQYF. As DNA, the CDR3 is TGTGCCAGCAGTCCCCGTTCAGCCTACGAGCAGTACTTC.

The rearrangement uses TRBV11-2 and TRBJ2-1; 13 positions match TRBD2. Germline V gene data show CDR1 as SGHAT and CDR2 as FQNNGV. V lost 4 bases to trimming and J lost 7 bases; unmatched junction nucleotides: 7. CDR3 length: 16 amino acids. The CDR3 sequence is CASSYTSGGAVNEQFF. In DNA, the CDR3 is TGTGCCAGCAGCTACACTAGCGGGGGGGCCGTTAATGAGCAGTTCTTC.

This sequence joins TRBV13 and TRBJ1-1; 9 nucleotides align to TRBD1. The CDR3 has 16 residues. Per the germline V gene, CDR1 is PRHDT and CDR2 is FYEKMQ (reference sequence). V lost 4 bases, J lost 0 bases, and 6 bases stayed unmatched. The CDR3 region has the DNA TGTGCCAGCAGCTCCGGACAGGGGAGATTGAACACTGAAGCTTTCTTT. Amino acids: CASSSGQGRLNTEAFF.

The chain uses TRBV19 and TRBJ1-2; TRBD1 is a possible D gene (5 bases). Germline-derived CDR1 and CDR2 are LNHDA and SQIVND (reference sequence). The CDR3 length is 15 residues. CDR3 region: CASARGKESNYGYTF. DNA for the CDR3: TGTGCTTCAGCCCGGGGGAAGGAATCCAACTATGGCTACACCTTC.

This chain joins TRBV18 and TRBJ1-5; D remains unclear. Trimming removed 1 base from V and 5 bases from J, with 21 bases in between. This CDR3 has 18 residues. Germline lookup yields CDR1 KGHSH and CDR2 LQKENI. The CDR3 DNA sequence: TGTGCCAGCTCACCACTTCCCGCGGGCCCCGGTGGGGATCAGCCCCAGCATTTT. This encodes CASSPLPAGPGGDQPQHF.

V gene TRBV5-1 combines with J gene TRBJ1-3; no clear D. Trimming took off 4 bases at V and 8 bases at J, with 19 bases between the two ends. CDR3 length: 15 residues. The germline gives CDR1 SGHRS, CDR2 YFSETQ. The CDR3 DNA sequence: TGCGCCAGCAGCCGGAGGCAGGCGGGATTGGACACCATATATTTT. Its translation is CASSRRQAGLDTIYF. Drawing the rest from reference TRBV5-1 and TRBJ1-3, the complete variable domain is KAGVTQTPRYLIKTRGQQVTLSCSPISGHRSVSWYQQTPGQGLQFLFEYFSETQRNKGNFPGRFSGRQFSNSRSEMNVSTLELGDSALYLCASSRRQAGLDTIYFGEGSWLTVV.

This clone came up a few times. Other DNA variants within this sample encode the same CDR3. As DNA, the CDR3 is TGCGCCAGCAGTGAGCGAACAGGTGGGCCCTACGAGCAGTACTTC. This encodes CASSERTGGPYEQYF. J is TRBJ2-7 and V is TRBV10-2; TRBD1 is a possible D gene (5 bases). The V end was cut by 2 bases, the J end by 2 bases, with 13 bases between. Germline assignment: CDR1 WSHSY and CDR2 SAAADI. The CDR3 runs 15 residues.

CDR3 sequence (DNA): TGTGCCAGTAGTGCAGGTCTCTTCTATGGCTACACCTTC. Translation: CASSAGLFYGYTF. The chain combines TRBV19 with TRBJ1-2; D is uncertain. This CDR3 contains 13 residues. In germline, CDR1 is LNHDA, CDR2 SQIVND (reference sequence). Deletions cut 5 bases from V and 4 bases from J, with 11 bases between.

With respect to this clone: A read error may account for a junction end that differs from germline. This chain uses TRBV10-3 with TRBJ2-1, with TRBD2 matching over 13 bases. This CDR3 has 16 residues. CDR1 is ENHRY, CDR2 SYGVKD, per germline. Written as DNA, the CDR3 is TGTGCCATCAGTGAGCGTTCCGGGACTAGCGGGGCATCGGCGATCTTC. Its protein product is CAISERSGTSGASAIF.

This chain links TRBV7-2 with TRBJ2-5, with 8 bases aligning to TRBD1. Germline V gene sequence: CDR1 SGHTA, CDR2 FQGNSA. CDR3 size: 15 residues. V was clipped by 2 bases and J by 7 bases; unmatched bases: 9. CDR3 region: CASSLRQGAEVTQYF. The CDR3 DNA reads TGTGCCAGCAGCTTACGGCAGGGGGCGGAGGTGACCCAGTACTTC.

This clone was seen more than once but under ten times. This chain joins TRBV5-6 and TRBJ1-5; 7 bases align to TRBD1. This CDR3 has 14 amino acids. Germline trimming cut 2 bases from V and 5 bases from J; bases unmatched to any gene: 4. Germline V gene sequence: CDR1 SGHDT, CDR2 YYEEEE. The CDR3 is CASSFNRGDQPQHF. CDR3 nucleotide sequence: TGTGCCAGCAGCTTTAACAGGGGCGATCAGCCCCAGCATTTT.

The rearrangement joins TRBV2 to TRBJ2-7; 11 bases fit TRBD1. V lost 8 bases and J lost 6; bases outside the gene matches: 6. The CDR3 is made up of 13 amino acids. Germline V gene sequence: CDR1 SNHLY, CDR2 FYNNEI. DNA for the CDR3: TGTGCCAGCCGGGACAGGGGGTTGAGCGAGCAGTACTTC. Protein: CASRDRGLSEQYF.

This clone turned up a few times. The chain combines TRBV4-1 with TRBJ1-6; 8 bases align to TRBD1. CDR1 and CDR2 (germline): MGHRA, YSYEKL. V was clipped by 1 base and J by 8 bases; unmatched bases: 7. This CDR3 spans 16 amino acids. The DNA of the CDR3 is TGCGCCAGCAGCCAAGTTCGGCAGGGGGCTTATTCACCCCTCCACTTT. Translating it yields CASSQVRQGAYSPLHF.

The rearrangement links TRBV4-1 to TRBJ2-7; 11 positions agree with TRBD2. Germline V gene data show CDR1 as MGHRA and CDR2 as YSYEKL. The CDR3 loop spans 18 amino acids. The junction had 8 bases not matched to a gene; V was cut back by 0 bases and J by 1 base. CDR3 in amino acids: CASSQDTSGGLLSYEQYF. The CDR3 coding sequence is TGCGCCAGCAGCCAAGATACTAGCGGGGGCCTTCTATCCTACGAGCAGTACTTC.

This clone appeared a few times. This sequence joins TRBV19 and TRBJ1-5; 9 bases agree with TRBD1. The CDR3 totals 15 residues. J gave up 7 bases and V 5 bases, and 9 bases lay outside the gene matches. CDR1 is LNHDA and CDR2 is SQIVND in the germline V gene (reference sequence). DNA of the CDR3: TGTGCCAGTAGTGTACGGGGACAGGGAAAACAGCCCCAGCATTTT. Translation: CASSVRGQGKQPQHF.